Included here is one T cell receptor (beta chain) sequence, with context. Its matching antigen is unknown. The germline V and J ends were trimmed by 0 bases and 5 bases, with 16 bases remaining between them. Germline V gene sequence: CDR1 SEHNR, CDR2 FQNEAQ (reference sequence). CDR3 size: 16 residues. This sample is part of a study of cytomegalovirus exposure and HLA in healthy donors. Overall study context: One earlier analysis, a look at 150 million to 200 million T cells, found about 100 million unique TCR beta sequences.

Vbeta (60) and Jbeta (13) primers were used in the PCR. In the original analysis: Approximately 79 million unique TCR beta chains, about 10 million of them shared, were counted by a later analysis. Here immunoSEQ multiplex PCR was the method, and the copy in TCRdb shows in-frame clones only, minus some. The DNA was the basis for D and trimming; V, J and clone size are from that table. The data include roughly 77,000 clones; the top ten clones carry about 3.8%. Study conclusions and caveats: V- and J-gene trimming of TCR beta was linked (in a later analysis) to a missense DCLRE1C variant.

The source material was PBMCs. The genes are TRBV7-9 and TRBJ2-5; possibly TRBD2 for D (6 bases). This sequence was found in a female donor in good health and CMV-seropositive. The CDR3 sequence is CASSLALAGNGETQYF. The CDR3 bases are TGTGCCAGCAGCTTAGCGCTTGCGGGAAACGGGGAGACCCAGTACTTC.